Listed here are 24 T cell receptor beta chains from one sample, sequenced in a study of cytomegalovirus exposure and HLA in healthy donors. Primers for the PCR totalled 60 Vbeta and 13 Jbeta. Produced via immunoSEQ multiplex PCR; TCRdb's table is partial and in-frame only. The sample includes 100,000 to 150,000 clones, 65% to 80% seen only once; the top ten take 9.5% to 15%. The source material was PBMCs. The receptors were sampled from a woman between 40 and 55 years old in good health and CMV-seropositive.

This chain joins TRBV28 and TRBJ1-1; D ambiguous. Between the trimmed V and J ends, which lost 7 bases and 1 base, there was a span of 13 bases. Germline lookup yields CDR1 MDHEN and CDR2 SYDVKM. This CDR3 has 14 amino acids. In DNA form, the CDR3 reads TGTGCCAGCACAACCCAGACTCGGAACACTGAAGCTTTCTTT. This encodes CASTTQTRNTEAFF. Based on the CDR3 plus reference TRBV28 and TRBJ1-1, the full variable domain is DVKVTQSSRYLVKRTGEKVFLECVQDMDHENMFWYRQDPGLGLRLIYFSYDVKMKEKGDIPEGYSVSREKKERFSLILESASTNQTSMYLCASTTQTRNTEAFFGQGTRLTVV.

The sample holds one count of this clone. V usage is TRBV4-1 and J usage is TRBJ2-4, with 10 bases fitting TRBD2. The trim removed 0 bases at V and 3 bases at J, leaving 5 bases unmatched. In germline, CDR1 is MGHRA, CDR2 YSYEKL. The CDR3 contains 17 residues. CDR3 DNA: TGCGCCAGCAGCCAAGAGACTAGCGGGTTAGGCAAAAACATTCAGTACTTC. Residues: CASSQETSGLGKNIQYF.

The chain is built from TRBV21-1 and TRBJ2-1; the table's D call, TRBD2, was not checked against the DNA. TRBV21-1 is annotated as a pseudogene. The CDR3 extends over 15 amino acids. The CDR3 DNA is TGTGCCAGCAGCAACAAAAGGTTGACTAGCTTTGAGCAGTTCTTC. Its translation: CASSNKRLTSFEQFF.

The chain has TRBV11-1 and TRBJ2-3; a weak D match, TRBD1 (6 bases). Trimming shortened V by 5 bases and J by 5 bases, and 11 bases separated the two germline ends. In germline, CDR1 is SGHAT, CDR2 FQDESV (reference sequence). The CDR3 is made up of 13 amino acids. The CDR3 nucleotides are TGTGCCAGCAGCCTGGGGGCGGGAGATACGCAGTATTTT. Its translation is CASSLGAGDTQYF.

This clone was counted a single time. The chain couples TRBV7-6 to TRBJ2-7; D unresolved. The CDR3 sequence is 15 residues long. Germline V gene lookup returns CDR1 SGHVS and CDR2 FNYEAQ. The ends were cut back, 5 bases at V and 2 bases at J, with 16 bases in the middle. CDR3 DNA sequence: TGTGCCAGCAGCCCAGCTGGCGGATCGACCTACGAGCAGTACTTC. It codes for CASSPAGGSTYEQYF.

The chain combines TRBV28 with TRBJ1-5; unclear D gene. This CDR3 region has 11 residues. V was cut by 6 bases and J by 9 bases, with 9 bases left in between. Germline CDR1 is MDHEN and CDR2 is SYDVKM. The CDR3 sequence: CASSYRRPQHF. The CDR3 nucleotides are TGTGCCAGCAGCTATCGCCGGCCCCAGCATTTT.

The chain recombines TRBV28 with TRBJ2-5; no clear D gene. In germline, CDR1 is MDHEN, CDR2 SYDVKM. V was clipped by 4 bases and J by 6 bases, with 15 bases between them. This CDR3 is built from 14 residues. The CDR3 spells CASSSGSLRQTQYF. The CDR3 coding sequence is TGTGCCAGCAGTTCTGGTAGCCTTCGACAGACCCAGTACTTC. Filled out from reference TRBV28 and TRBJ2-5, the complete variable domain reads DVKVTQSSRYLVKRTGEKVFLECVQDMDHENMFWYRQDPGLGLRLIYFSYDVKMKEKGDIPEGYSVSREKKERFSLILESASTNQTSMYLCASSSGSLRQTQYFGPGTRLLVL.

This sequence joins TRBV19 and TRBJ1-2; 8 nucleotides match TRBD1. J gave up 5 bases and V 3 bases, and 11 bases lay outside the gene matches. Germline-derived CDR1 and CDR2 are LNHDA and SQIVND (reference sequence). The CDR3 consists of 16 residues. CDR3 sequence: CASSIGAGGGVYGYTF. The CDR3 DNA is TGTGCCAGTAGTATCGGGGCAGGGGGCGGCGTGTATGGCTACACCTTC.

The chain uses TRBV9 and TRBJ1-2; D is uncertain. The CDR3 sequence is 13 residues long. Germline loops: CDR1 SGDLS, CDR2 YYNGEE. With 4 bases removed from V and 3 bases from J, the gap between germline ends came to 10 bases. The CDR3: CASSPDTYYGYTF. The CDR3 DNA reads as TGTGCCAGCAGCCCTGACACCTACTATGGCTACACCTTC.

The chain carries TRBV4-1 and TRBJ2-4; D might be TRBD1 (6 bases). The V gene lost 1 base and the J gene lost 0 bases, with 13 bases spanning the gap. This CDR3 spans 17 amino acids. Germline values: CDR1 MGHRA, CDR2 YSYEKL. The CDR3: CASSQVLTGLAKNIQYF. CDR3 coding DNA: TGCGCCAGCAGCCAAGTGTTAACAGGGCTAGCCAAAAACATTCAGTACTTC.

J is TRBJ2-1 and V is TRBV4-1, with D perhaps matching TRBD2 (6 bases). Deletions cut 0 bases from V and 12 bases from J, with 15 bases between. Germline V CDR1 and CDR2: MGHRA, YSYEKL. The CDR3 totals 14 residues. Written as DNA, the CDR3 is TGCGCCAGCAGCCAAGAGGCGGTGGGAGGAGGGCAGTTCTTC. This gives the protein CASSQEAVGGGQFF.

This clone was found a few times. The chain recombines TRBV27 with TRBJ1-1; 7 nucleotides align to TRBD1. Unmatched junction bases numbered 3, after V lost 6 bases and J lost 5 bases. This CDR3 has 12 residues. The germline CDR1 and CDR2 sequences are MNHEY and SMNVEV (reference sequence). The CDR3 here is CASRTGSTEAFF. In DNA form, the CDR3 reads TGTGCCAGCAGGACAGGGAGTACTGAAGCTTTCTTT.

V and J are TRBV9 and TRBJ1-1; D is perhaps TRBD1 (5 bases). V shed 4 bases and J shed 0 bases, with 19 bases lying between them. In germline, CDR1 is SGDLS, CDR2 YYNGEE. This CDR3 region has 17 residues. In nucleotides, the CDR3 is TGTGCCAGCAGCCCCGTCGGGCGTCCACAGGTGAACACTGAAGCTTTCTTT. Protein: CASSPVGRPQVNTEAFF.

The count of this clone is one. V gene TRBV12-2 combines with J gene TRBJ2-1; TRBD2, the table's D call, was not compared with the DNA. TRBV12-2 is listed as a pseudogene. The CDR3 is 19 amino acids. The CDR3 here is CASRLERLAGPCSYNEQFF. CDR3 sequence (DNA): TGTGCAAGTCGCTTAGAAAGGCTAGCGGGACCCTGCTCCTACAATGAGCAGTTCTTC.

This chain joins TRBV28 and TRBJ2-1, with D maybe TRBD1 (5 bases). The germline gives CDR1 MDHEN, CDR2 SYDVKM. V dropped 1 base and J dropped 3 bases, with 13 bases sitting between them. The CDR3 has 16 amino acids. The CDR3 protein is CASSLYTGQIYNEQFF. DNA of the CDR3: TGTGCCAGCAGTTTATATACAGGACAAATCTACAATGAGCAGTTCTTC.

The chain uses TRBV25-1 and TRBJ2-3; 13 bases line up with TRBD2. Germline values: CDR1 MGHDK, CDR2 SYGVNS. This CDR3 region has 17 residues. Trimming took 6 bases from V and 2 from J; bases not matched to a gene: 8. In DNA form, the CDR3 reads TGTGCCAGCAGCGCCCGACTAGCGGGAGGCCCCACAGATACGCAGTATTTT. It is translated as CASSARLAGGPTDTQYF.

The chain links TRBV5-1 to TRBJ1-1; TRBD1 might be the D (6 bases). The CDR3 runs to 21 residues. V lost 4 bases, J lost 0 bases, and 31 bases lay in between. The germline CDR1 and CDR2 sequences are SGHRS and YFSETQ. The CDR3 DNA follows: TGCGCCAGCAGCCGGAACTTGAATCGAGCAGGGGACACCTTTATGAACACTGAAGCTTTCTTT. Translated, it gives CASSRNLNRAGDTFMNTEAFF.

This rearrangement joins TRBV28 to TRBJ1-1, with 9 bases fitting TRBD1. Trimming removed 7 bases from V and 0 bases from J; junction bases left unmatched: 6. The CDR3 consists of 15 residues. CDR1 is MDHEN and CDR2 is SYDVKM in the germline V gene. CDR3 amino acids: CASTRTGAMNTEAFF. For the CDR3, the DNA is TGTGCCAGCACCAGGACAGGGGCTATGAACACTGAAGCTTTCTTT.

CDR3 coding DNA: TGTGCCTGGGGCCGGATCCTAGCGGGAGCGGATACGCAGTATTTT. This sequence encodes CAWGRILAGADTQYF. This rearrangement joins TRBV30 to TRBJ2-3; 10 bases line up with TRBD2. After removal of 5 bases from V and 6 bases from J, the junction contained 11 bases not matched to a gene. This CDR3 is 15 amino acids long. Per the germline V gene, CDR1 is GTSNPN and CDR2 is SVGIG (reference sequence).

CDR3 sequence: CASSKQGGYGYTF. CDR3 bases: TGTGCCAGCAGCAAACAGGGGGGGTATGGCTACACCTTC. V is TRBV5-5 and J is TRBJ1-2, with TRBD1 matching over 8 bases. The J segment lost 5 bases and the V segment lost 4 bases, leaving 4 bases of the junction unmatched. Germline loops: CDR1 SGHKS, CDR2 YYEKEE (reference sequence). The CDR3 has 13 amino acids.

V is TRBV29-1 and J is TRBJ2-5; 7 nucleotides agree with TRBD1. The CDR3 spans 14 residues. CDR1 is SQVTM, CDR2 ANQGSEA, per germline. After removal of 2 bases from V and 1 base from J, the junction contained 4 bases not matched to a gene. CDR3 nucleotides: TGCAGCGTTGAATCCGGACAGGCCCAAGAGACCCAGTACTTC. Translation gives CSVESGQAQETQYF.

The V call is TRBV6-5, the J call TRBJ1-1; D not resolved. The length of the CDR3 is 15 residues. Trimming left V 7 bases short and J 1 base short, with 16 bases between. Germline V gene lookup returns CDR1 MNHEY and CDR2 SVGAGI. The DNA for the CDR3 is TGTGCCAGCATTCTTTCAGGTTCATCGAACACTGAAGCTTTCTTT. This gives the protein CASILSGSSNTEAFF.

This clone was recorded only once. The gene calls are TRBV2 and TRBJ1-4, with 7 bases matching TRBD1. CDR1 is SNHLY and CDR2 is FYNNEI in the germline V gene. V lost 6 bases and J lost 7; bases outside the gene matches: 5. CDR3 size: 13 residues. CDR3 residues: CASRATGTEKLFF. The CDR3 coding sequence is TGTGCCAGCAGGGCGACAGGGACTGAAAAACTGTTTTTT. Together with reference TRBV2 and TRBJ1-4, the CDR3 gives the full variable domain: EPEVTQTPSHQVTQMGQEVILRCVPISNHLYFYWYRQILGQKVEFLVSFYNNEISEKSEIFDDQFSVERPDGSNFTLKIRSTKLEDSAMYFCASRATGTEKLFFGSGTQLSVL.

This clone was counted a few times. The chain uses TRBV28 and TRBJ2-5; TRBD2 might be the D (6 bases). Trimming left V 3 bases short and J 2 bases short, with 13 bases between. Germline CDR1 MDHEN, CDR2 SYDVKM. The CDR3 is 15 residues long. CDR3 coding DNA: TGTGCCAGCAGTTTCCGGGGAGGAGGGCAAGAGACCCAGTACTTC. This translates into CASSFRGGGQETQYF.